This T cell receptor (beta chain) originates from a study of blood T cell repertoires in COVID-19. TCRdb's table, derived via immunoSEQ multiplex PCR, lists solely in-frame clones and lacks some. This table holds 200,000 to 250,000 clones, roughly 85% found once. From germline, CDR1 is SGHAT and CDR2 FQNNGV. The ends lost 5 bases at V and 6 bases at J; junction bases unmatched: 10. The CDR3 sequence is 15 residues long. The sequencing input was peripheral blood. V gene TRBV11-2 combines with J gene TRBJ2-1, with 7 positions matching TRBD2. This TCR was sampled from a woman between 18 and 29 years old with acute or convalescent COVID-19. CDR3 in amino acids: CASSQRRGEGNEQFF. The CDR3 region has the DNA TGTGCCAGCAGCCAAAGGCGCGGGGAGGGCAATGAGCAGTTCTTC.